What follows are 16 T cell receptor beta chains derived from one specimen sequenced in a study of CD8 T cells in Susac syndrome. Random hexamers were used to reverse transcribe an amount of about 0.45 to 1 ug RNA. TCRdb re-called the immunoSEQ multiplex PCR reads with MiXCR, one entry per CDR3 protein. The repertoire includes 100,000 to 150,000 distinct CDR3 sequences, 90% to 95% of them detected once, and approximately 0.31% sits in the top ten. Sequencing was performed on CD8+ T cells from PBMCs. All receptors derive from a human donor with multiple sclerosis.

The CDR3 region has the DNA TGTGCCAGTAGCAACAGGGGCACTGAAGCTTTCTTT. Its protein product is CASSNRGTEAFF. The rearrangement joins TRBV19 to TRBJ1-1; TRBD1 matches at 7 bases. The J segment lost 4 bases and the V segment lost 6 bases, leaving 2 bases of the junction unmatched. CDR1 is LNHDA and CDR2 is SQIVND in the germline V gene (reference sequence). The CDR3 loop spans 12 amino acids.

The chain recombines TRBV4-1 with TRBJ2-7; 7 nucleotides align to TRBD1. Per germline, CDR1 MGHRA and CDR2 YSYEKL. V lost 1 base and J lost 5; bases outside the gene matches: 2. The CDR3 spans 13 residues. This chain's CDR3 is CASSQVQGHEQYV. CDR3 sequence (DNA): TGCGCCAGCAGCCAAGTACAGGGGCACGAGCAGTACGTC.

The V and J genes are TRBV6-2 or TRBV6-3 and TRBJ2-5; 7 bases fit TRBD1. The V segment lost 9 bases and the J segment 3 bases; nucleotides outside the gene matches: 1. In germline, CDR1 is MNHEY, CDR2 SVGEGT. This CDR3 comprises 11 residues. CDR3 loop: CASTGEETQYF. In DNA, the CDR3 is TGTGCCAGTACAGGGGAAGAGACCCAGTACTTC.

This chain connects TRBV9 to TRBJ2-1, with TRBD2 matching 9 bases. The CDR3 runs 15 residues. Losses at the gene ends were 3 bases for V and 4 bases for J; bases not matched to a gene: 5. Germline V gives CDR1 SGDLS, CDR2 YYNGEE. The chain's CDR3 is CASSGGTSQYNEQFF. The DNA of the CDR3 is TGTGCCAGCAGCGGAGGGACTAGCCAATACAATGAGCAGTTCTTC.

The chain couples TRBV4-1 to TRBJ2-7, with TRBD2 matching over 11 bases. The V and J ends lost 0 bases and 2 bases, in that order; junction bases with no gene match: 3. Germline V gene sequence: CDR1 MGHRA, CDR2 YSYEKL. The CDR3 length is 16 residues. In DNA, the CDR3 is TGCGCCAGCAGCCAAGAGGAACTAGCGGGGGCCTACGAGCAGTACGTC. Protein sequence: CASSQEELAGAYEQYV.

The chain is built from TRBV4-2 and TRBJ1-2, with TRBD1 matching 8 bases. Germline trimming cut 4 bases from V and 6 bases from J; bases unmatched to any gene: 13. CDR1 and CDR2 from the germline V gene are LGHNA and YNFKEQ. CDR3 size: 16 residues. The CDR3 DNA reads TGTGCCAGCAGCCCAGAGGAGGACAGGGAATTCAATGGCTACACCTTC. Encoded protein: CASSPEEDREFNGYTF.

The chain employs TRBV3-1 and TRBJ2-3, with 9 bases lining up with TRBD2. Germline CDR1 LGHDT, CDR2 YNNKEL (reference sequence). The trim removed 4 bases at V and 3 bases at J, leaving 5 bases unmatched. The CDR3 runs 15 residues. The CDR3 here is CASSPESGGTDTQYF. The CDR3, as DNA: TGTGCCAGCAGCCCCGAAAGCGGGGGGACAGATACGCAGTATTTT.

The CDR3 coding sequence is TGTGCCAGCAGCCCCCGGACAGGAGGCGCTTGGAATGAGCAGTTCTTC. It encodes CASSPRTGGAWNEQFF. V is TRBV7-9 and J is TRBJ2-1; 7 bases agree with TRBD1. The J segment lost 7 bases and the V segment lost 5 bases, leaving 14 bases of the junction unmatched. CDR1 and CDR2 (germline): SEHNR, FQNEAQ (reference sequence). The CDR3 length is 16 residues. The full variable domain, its missing parts supplied by reference TRBV7-9 and TRBJ2-1, is DTGVSQNPRHKITKRGQNVTFRCDPISEHNRLYWYRQTLGQGPEFLTYFQNEAQLEKSRLLSDRFSAERPKGSFSTLEIQRTEQGDSAMYLCASSPRTGGAWNEQFFGPGTRLTVL.

The V gene is TRBV7-9, the J gene TRBJ1-5; weak D call: TRBD1 (5 bases). The CDR3 runs 15 residues. Trimming took 3 bases from V and 5 from J, leaving 14 bases between them. CDR1 and CDR2 from the germline V gene are SEHNR and FQNEAQ (reference sequence). The CDR3 is CASSFAVRGDQPQHF. The CDR3 DNA reads as TGTGCCAGCAGCTTTGCCGTTCGGGGCGATCAGCCCCAGCATTTT.

V gene TRBV12-3 or TRBV12-4 combines with J gene TRBJ2-5, with D perhaps TRBD1 (6 bases). Trimming removed 7 bases at V and 5 bases at J, with 20 bases between. There are 15 residues in the CDR3. The CDR3 DNA follows: TGTGCCAGCAAGATAGGGACATTTGAGGGGGAGACCCAGTACTTC. This encodes CASKIGTFEGETQYF.

The chain couples TRBV29-1 to TRBJ2-7; 7 nucleotides align to TRBD1. The CDR3 covers 13 residues. Germline lookup yields CDR1 SQVTM and CDR2 ANQGSEA. The V segment lost 8 bases and the J segment 2 bases; nucleotides outside the gene matches: 9. In DNA, the CDR3 is TGCAGCATAAAGACAGGGCTGACCTACGAGCAGTACTTC. Amino acid sequence: CSIKTGLTYEQYF.

The chain joins TRBV19 to TRBJ2-7; TRBD1 matches 7 bases. Germline lookup yields CDR1 LNHDA and CDR2 SQIVND (reference sequence). The CDR3 contains 12 residues. The junction had 5 bases not matched to a gene; V was cut back by 8 bases and J by 4 bases. The CDR3 sequence is CASPGQRYEQYV. In nucleotides, the CDR3 is TGTGCCAGTCCGGGACAGCGATACGAGCAGTACGTC.

Only one count was recorded for this clonotype. The V gene is TRBV15, the J gene TRBJ1-1; 9 nucleotides match TRBD1. Germline-derived CDR1 and CDR2 are LNHNV and YYDKDF (reference sequence). J lost 2 bases, V lost 4 bases, and 26 bases had no gene match. The CDR3 has 22 residues. The CDR3 sequence: CATSTTQGTGTRGGRVNTEAFF. The DNA for the CDR3 is TGTGCCACCAGCACCACGCAGGGGACAGGGACAAGGGGGGGAAGGGTAAACACTGAAGCTTTCTTT.

The genes are TRBV27 and TRBJ2-1; no definite D call. Germline loops: CDR1 MNHEY, CDR2 SMNVEV (reference sequence). Trimming cost V 0 bases and J 3 bases, with 6 bases left between them. CDR3 size: 14 residues. The CDR3 loop reads CASSLSRNYNEQFF. The CDR3 DNA reads TGTGCCAGCAGTTTATCCCGGAACTACAATGAGCAGTTCTTC.

This clonotype was picked up one time. This chain connects TRBV15 to TRBJ2-2, with D possibly being TRBD1 (5 bases). The V gene's germline CDR1 is LNHNV and CDR2 YYDKDF (reference sequence). V gave up 0 bases and J gave up 1 base, with 15 bases separating them. The CDR3 extends over 18 amino acids. The CDR3 DNA reads TGTGCCACCAGCAGAGATGGGTCAGGGCGAGTGAACACCGGGGAGCTGTTTTTT. The encoded protein is CATSRDGSGRVNTGELFF.

This clonotype was seen a single time. The chain employs TRBV5-4 and TRBJ2-1; 8 bases are a match to TRBD2. Germline V CDR1 and CDR2: SGHNT, YYREEE (reference sequence). After removal of 0 bases from V and 3 bases from J, the junction contained 5 bases not matched to a gene. The CDR3 contains 16 residues. CDR3 sequence (DNA): TGTGCCAGCAGCTTGGGCGAGCGGGAGCTCTACAATGAGCAGTTCTTC. Encoded protein: CASSLGERELYNEQFF.